A selection of T cell receptor beta chains follows, all from one sample in a study of cytomegalovirus exposure and HLA in healthy donors. TCRdb's table, derived via immunoSEQ multiplex PCR, lists solely in-frame clones and lacks some. The repertoire consists of 25,000 to 30,000 clones, with approximately 62% occurring once and the leading ten covering roughly 45%. Sequencing was done on a sample of PBMCs. Receptors originate from a male donor in good health and CMV-seropositive. Each CDR3 is given with its conserved first and last residue. The D gene is left open where the match is weak. Clone size is not always given. Where it is, it says once, few, many or a class for expanded clones.

v_call	cdr3_length	clone_size	j_call	d_call	cdr3_aa	cdr3_nt
TRBV10-3	14	.	TRBJ2-1	TRBD2	CAISETSPGGEQFF	TGTGCCATCAGTGAGACCTCCCCGGGGGGTGAGCAGTTCTTC
TRBV10-3	14	.	TRBJ1-1	.	CAVAGGARVTEAFF	TGTGCCGTAGCGGGTGGCGCCCGGGTGACTGAAGCTTTCTTT
TRBV7-2	14	.	TRBJ2-7	.	CASSPRVQGTVQYF	TGTGCCAGCAGCCCCAGGGTGCAGGGTACTGTGCAGTACTTC
TRBV9	15	.	TRBJ2-5	TRBD2	CASSSLSGGQETQYF	TGTGCCAGCAGCTCCCTTAGCGGGGGGCAAGAGACCCAGTACTTC
TRBV18	15	.	TRBJ1-1	.	CASSTTWEGNTEAFF	TGTGCCAGCTCCACCACGTGGGAGGGGAACACTGAAGCTTTCTTT
TRBV5-1	17	.	TRBJ2-1	TRBD2	CASSLDISGASYNEQFF	TGCGCCAGCAGCTTGGATATTAGCGGGGCGTCCTACAATGAGCAGTTCTTC
TRBV30	12	.	TRBJ2-1	.	CAWSPQGNEQFF	TGTGCCTGGAGTCCTCAGGGCAATGAGCAGTTCTTC
TRBV5-6	15	.	TRBJ1-1	.	CASSGRGRTNTEAFF	TGTGCCAGCAGCGGGCGGGGCAGAACTAACACTGAAGCTTTCTTT
TRBV6-1	16	.	TRBJ2-7	.	CASSGTTLNPSYEQYF	TGTGCCAGCAGTGGGACTACTCTGAACCCGTCCTACGAGCAGTACTTC
TRBV5-1	16	.	TRBJ1-4	TRBD1	CASSPTGSNGNEKLFF	TGCGCCAGCAGCCCGACAGGGAGTAATGGTAATGAAAAACTGTTTTTT
TRBV4-1	14	few	TRBJ1-2	.	CASRQYVRGDGYNF	TGCGCCAGCAGACAGTATGTAAGGGGCGATGGCTACAACTTC
TRBV5-6	12	.	TRBJ2-5	.	CASSLRGETQYF	TGTGCCAGCAGCTTGAGAGGGGAGACCCAGTACTTC
TRBV5-1	13	.	TRBJ1-5	.	CASSLGGGEPQHF	TGCGCCAGCAGCTTGGGAGGCGGTGAGCCCCAGCATTTT
TRBV28	14	.	TRBJ1-2	TRBD1	CASSMDRVNYGYTF	TGTGCCAGTTCTATGGACAGGGTGAACTATGGCTACACCTTC
TRBV6-5	11	.	TRBJ2-7	.	CASSSEYEQYF	TGTGCCAGCAGTTCCGAGTACGAGCAGTACTTC
TRBV6-5	14	.	TRBJ1-2	.	CASSSSASNYGYTF	TGTGCCAGCAGTTCGAGCGCCTCTAACTATGGCTACACCTTC
TRBV11-1	12	.	TRBJ1-2	.	CASSLHSYGYTF	TGTGCCAGCAGTCTCCACTCGTATGGCTACACCTTC
TRBV7-7	14	few	TRBJ2-1	TRBD2	CASSSTSGYNEQFF	TGTGCCAGCAGCTCCACTAGCGGCTACAATGAGCAGTTCTTC
TRBV5-1	14	.	TRBJ2-2	.	CASSLDRADGELFF	TGCGCCAGCAGCTTGGACAGGGCGGACGGGGAGCTGTTTTTT
TRBV4-1	15	medium-sized	TRBJ2-1	.	CASSLWALMTVEQFF	TGCGCCAGCAGCCTCTGGGCCCTAATGACGGTTGAGCAGTTCTTC
TRBV10-2	14	.	TRBJ1-5	TRBD1	CASSVGDRGQPQHF	TGCGCCAGCAGTGTAGGGGACAGGGGTCAGCCCCAGCATTTT
TRBV7-9	14	.	TRBJ1-2	.	CASSLMGAGYGYTF	TGTGCCAGCAGCTTAATGGGGGCGGGCTATGGCTACACCTTC
TRBV5-1	13	.	TRBJ1-1	.	CASSLVSGGEAFF	TGCGCCAGCAGCTTGGTGTCGGGGGGTGAAGCTTTCTTT
TRBV19	15	.	TRBJ1-2	TRBD1	CASSILPTGSYGYTF	TGTGCCAGTAGTATCCTGCCGACAGGGAGCTATGGCTACACCTTC
TRBV28	15	.	TRBJ2-6	TRBD1	CASSVDRVGANVLTF	TGTGCCAGCAGTGTTGACAGGGTAGGGGCCAACGTCCTGACTTTC
TRBV28	12	.	TRBJ2-5	TRBD2	CASSYGGETQYF	TGTGCCAGCAGTTACGGGGGGGAGACCCAGTACTTC
TRBV19	14	.	TRBJ1-5	.	CASSIGARNQPQHF	TGTGCCAGTAGTATTGGGGCAAGAAATCAGCCCCAGCATTTT
TRBV4-1	15	.	TRBJ1-6	.	CASSQDPGRNSPLHF	TGCGCCAGCAGCCAAGACCCGGGAAGAAATTCACCCCTCCACTTT
TRBV15	13	.	TRBJ1-4	TRBD1	CASRQGAGEKLFF	TGTGCCTCGCGACAGGGGGCGGGCGAAAAACTGTTTTTT
TRBV29-1	13	few	TRBJ1-6	.	CSVSPDGSSPLHF	TGCAGCGTTTCTCCTGACGGGAGTTCACCCCTCCACTTT
TRBV7-2	13	.	TRBJ2-7	.	CASSLTSSYEQYF	TGTGCCAGCAGCCTTACTAGCTCCTACGAGCAGTACTTC
TRBV19	13	.	TRBJ1-2	.	CASSLQLNYGYTF	TGTGCCAGTAGCCTACAGCTCAACTATGGCTACACCTTC
TRBV5-1	15	few	TRBJ2-7	.	CASSPSPGLGYEQYF	TGCGCCAGCAGCCCCTCCCCAGGGTTGGGCTACGAGCAGTACTTC
TRBV29-1	14	.	TRBJ2-7	.	CSVAPFTGDNEQYF	TGCAGCGTTGCCCCGTTCACGGGGGATAACGAGCAGTACTTC
TRBV29-1	13	once	TRBJ1-1	.	CSGLRDKNTEAFF	TGCAGCGGCCTCCGGGACAAGAACACTGAAGCTTTCTTT
TRBV28	14	.	TRBJ1-1	TRBD1	CASRVDRVATEAFF	TGTGCCAGCAGGGTAGACAGGGTGGCCACTGAAGCTTTCTTT
TRBV6-5	13	.	TRBJ1-5	.	CASSLISGQPQHF	TGTGCCAGCAGCCTCATCTCCGGGCAGCCCCAGCATTTT
TRBV15	14	few	TRBJ2-7	TRBD2	CATSREGTSYEQYF	TGTGCCACCAGCAGAGAAGGGACTAGCTACGAGCAGTACTTC
TRBV2	14	.	TRBJ1-2	.	CASSEASALIGYTF	TGTGCCAGCAGTGAAGCCTCCGCACTGATCGGCTACACCTTC
TRBV6-6	16	few	TRBJ2-2	TRBD2	CASSPGLAGDPGELFF	TGTGCCAGCAGTCCGGGACTAGCGGGAGACCCCGGGGAGCTGTTTTTT
TRBV7-8	15	.	TRBJ2-7	TRBD2	CASSLRAGDLNEQYF	TGTGCCAGCAGCTTGAGGGCGGGAGACCTGAATGAGCAGTACTTC
TRBV10-3	11	.	TRBJ1-2	.	CAIKDSHGYTF	TGTGCCATCAAGGACAGCCATGGCTACACCTTC
TRBV7-2	16	.	TRBJ2-1	TRBD2	CASSPQAGNLYNEQFF	TGTGCCAGCAGCCCTCAAGCGGGAAACCTTTACAATGAGCAGTTCTTC
TRBV30	14	few	TRBJ2-7	TRBD1	CACSGTGGSYEQHF	TGTGCCTGCTCCGGGACAGGAGGTTCCTACGAGCAGCACTTC
TRBV5-1	15	few	TRBJ2-7	TRBD2	CASSSGLAGGYEQYF	TGCGCCAGCAGCTCGGGACTAGCGGGAGGGTACGAGCAGTACTTC
TRBV11-2	11	.	TRBJ1-1	.	CASSFAIEAFF	TGTGCCAGCAGCTTCGCGATTGAAGCTTTCTTT
TRBV29-1	13	.	TRBJ1-2	TRBD1	CSVGTTGEYGYTF	TGCAGCGTCGGAACAACAGGGGAATATGGCTACACCTTC
TRBV7-3	13	.	TRBJ2-3	.	CASSLREGDTQYF	TGTGCCAGCAGCTTACGAGAGGGCGATACGCAGTATTTT